The rows below give T cell receptor beta chains drawn from one sample of a study of a mutant IDH1 vaccine in newly diagnosed glioma. These receptors have no identified antigens. Assay: immunoSEQ multiplex PCR; the TCRdb copy retains only in-frame clones and omits some. In the table there are 35,000 to 40,000 clones, about four fifths of which are singletons. Material: PBMCs, obtained from a glioma patient whose treatment included an IDH1 peptide vaccine. These receptors came from a man aged 40-50 years with glioma. Each CDR3 is given with its conserved first and last residue. D genes are given only for firm matches. For some rows the clone size is stated as once, few or many, or as a class when expanded; others skip it.

d_gene	abundance	v_gene	j_gene	CDR3nt	CDR3aa
NA	NA	TRBV5-1	TRBJ2-3	TGCGCCAGCAGGGACGTCACAGATACGCAGTATTTT	CASRDVTDTQYF
NA	NA	TRBV7-9	TRBJ2-1	TGTGCCAGCAGCTTAGGCCTAGTCAATGAGCAGTTCTTC	CASSLGLVNEQFF
NA	NA	TRBV7-2	TRBJ1-3	TGTGCCAGCAGCTCCCAGGGAACTGGAAACACCATATATTTT	CASSSQGTGNTIYF
NA	NA	TRBV5-4	TRBJ2-2	TGTGCCAGCAGCTTAACTAGCTCCGGGGAGCTGTTTTTT	CASSLTSSGELFF
NA	NA	TRBV19	TRBJ2-7	TGTGCCAGTAGTCCTCCGGGGCATTTGAGCTACGAGCAGTACTTC	CASSPPGHLSYEQYF
NA	NA	TRBV7-3	TRBJ2-1	TGTGCCAGCAGCTTAATGCCGCCACTAGTTTCCCACAATGAGCAGTTCTTC	CASSLMPPLVSHNEQFF
NA	few	TRBV5-6	TRBJ2-7	TGTGCCAGCAGCTTGGTTTTGACGGGGAACTCCTACGAGCAGTACTTC	CASSLVLTGNSYEQYF
TRBD1	NA	TRBV7-9	TRBJ2-7	TGTGCCAGCAGACCTGGACAGGGGTTCTACGAGCAGTACTTC	CASRPGQGFYEQYF
NA	NA	TRBV7-8	TRBJ2-7	TGTGCCAGCAGCTTGCTTGGGGCAGTTATTTTC	CASSLLGAVIF
TRBD1	NA	TRBV2	TRBJ1-1	TGTGCCAGCAGAGGGGGACAGGGAACAAGAGACATGAACACTGAAGCTTTCTTT	CASRGGQGTRDMNTEAFF